Presented here are 32 T cell receptor beta chains from one specimen sequenced in a study of lymphopenia after photon versus proton radiotherapy. Data came from immunoSEQ multiplex PCR; TCRdb stores just in-frame clones and leaves some out. This sample has about 45,000 clones; 65% to 90% occur once, and the top ten carry about 2%. The sequencing here drew on peripheral blood, taken from a patient treated with photon-based radiotherapy. All receptors derive from a man aged 40-50 years with gastric cancer.

The chain employs TRBV18 and TRBJ2-7; maybe TRBD1 (6 bases). Trimming took 2 bases from V and 3 from J, leaving 17 bases between them. The CDR3 spans 16 residues. Per the germline V gene, CDR1 is KGHSH and CDR2 is LQKENI. The CDR3 nucleotides read TGTGCCAGCTCACCATCGATGGCAGGGGACCTCTACGAGCAGTACTTC. It codes for CASSPSMAGDLYEQYF.

This chain connects TRBV21-1 to TRBJ1-3. TRBV21-1 has pseudogene status. The CDR3 has 16 amino acids. CDR3 in DNA: TGTGCCAGCAGCAAAGCCCCGCCTTTAAAAGGAAACACCATATATTTT. Amino acid sequence: CASSKAPPLKGNTIYF.

The chain joins TRBV11-3 to TRBJ2-3; weak D call: TRBD2 (5 bases). The CDR3 covers 15 residues. Per germline, CDR1 SGHNT and CDR2 YENEEA. V lost 5 bases to trimming and J lost 7 bases, with 19 bases between them. The DNA for the CDR3 is TGTGCCAGCAGCCCCGCGAGTGGACCCGGGAATACGCAGTATTTT. Translating it yields CASSPASGPGNTQYF. The variable domain in full, with the rest retrieved from reference TRBV11-3 and TRBJ2-3, is EAGVVQSPRYKIIEKKQPVAFWCNPISGHNTLYWYLQNLGQGPELLIRYENEEAVDDSQLPKDRFSAERLKGVDSTLKIQPAELGDSAVYLCASSPASGPGNTQYFGPGTRLTVL.

The chain employs TRBV7-2 and TRBJ1-2; D possibly corresponds to TRBD1 (6 bases). The CDR3 is 14 residues long. With 5 bases removed from V and 4 bases from J, the gap between germline ends came to 14 bases. Looked up from germline, CDR1 is SGHTA and CDR2 is FQGNSA. CDR3 sequence (DNA): TGTGCCAGCAGCACCCCAGGGGAGGGCTATGGCTACACCTTC. Its protein is CASSTPGEGYGYTF.

The chain uses TRBV4-1 and TRBJ2-7; the D gene is possibly TRBD1 (6 bases). This CDR3 is built from 13 residues. Trimming removed 4 bases at V and 6 bases at J, with 13 bases between. Germline lookup yields CDR1 MGHRA and CDR2 YSYEKL. CDR3 bases: TGCGCCAGCAGCCGAGGACAGTCCACCGAGCAGTACTTC. This codes for CASSRGQSTEQYF.

This chain connects TRBV11-1 to TRBJ2-5; D perhaps matches TRBD2 (5 bases). V lost 3 bases and J lost 9, with 17 bases in between. This CDR3 has 14 residues. The germline V gene has CDR1 SGHAT and CDR2 FQDESV (reference sequence). CDR3 sequence: CASSLIGSGGAQYF. The CDR3, as DNA: TGTGCCAGCAGCTTGATTGGCAGCGGAGGAGCCCAGTACTTC.

The rearrangement links TRBV4-2 to TRBJ2-7; the D is unclear. CDR1 LGHNA and CDR2 YNFKEQ come from the germline V gene. The CDR3 spans 12 residues. Trimming cost V 0 bases and J 6 bases, with 6 bases left between them. CDR3 in DNA: TGTGCCAGCAGCCAAGATGGTCCCGAGCAGTACTTC. It is translated as CASSQDGPEQYF.

The V gene is TRBV4-2, the J gene TRBJ1-3; the D gene is possibly TRBD1 (5 bases). The CDR3 loop spans 18 amino acids. V was pared by 0 bases and J by 0 bases, with 15 bases between. Germline CDR1 reads LGHNA; CDR2 reads YNFKEQ. The CDR3 coding sequence is TGTGCCAGCAGCCAAGAGGGACCGACGGTCAGCTCTGGAAACACCATATATTTT. It yields the protein CASSQEGPTVSSGNTIYF.

This clone was detected a few times. The chain joins TRBV2 to TRBJ2-1; D tentatively reads TRBD1 or TRBD2 (5 bases each). Germline loops: CDR1 SNHLY, CDR2 FYNNEI. The V end lost 10 bases, the J end lost 7 bases, and 29 bases lay between the germline ends. This CDR3 has 17 residues. The CDR3 nucleotides read TGTGCCACCGAAGCCCGGGACCCCCGGAGAAGGTCGAATGAGCAGTTCTTC. Protein product: CATEARDPRRRSNEQFF.

The chain carries TRBV27 and TRBJ1-2; D may be TRBD1 (5 bases). Germline V gives CDR1 MNHEY, CDR2 SMNVEV (reference sequence). V shed 2 bases and J shed 8 bases, with 21 bases lying between them. The CDR3 has 16 residues. The CDR3 sequence: CASSLRGGVRAQGYTF. In DNA form, the CDR3 reads TGTGCCAGCAGTTTAAGGGGTGGGGTCAGGGCGCAAGGCTACACCTTC.

The rearrangement links TRBV5-1 to TRBJ1-2; a possible D gene is TRBD1 (6 bases). The V gene lost 1 base and the J gene lost 5 bases, with 18 bases spanning the gap. There are 16 residues in the CDR3. Germline CDR1 SGHRS, CDR2 YFSETQ. CDR3 residues: CASSLTPTGLSYGYTF. In DNA form, the CDR3 reads TGCGCCAGCAGCTTGACCCCGACAGGTCTGAGTTATGGCTACACCTTC.

The CDR3 DNA is TGTGCCAGCCACAAAGGGGGCCACGGGGAGCTGTTTTTT. Translation gives CASHKGGHGELFF. The chain recombines TRBV27 with TRBJ2-2, with 7 bases matching TRBD1. With 8 bases clipped from V and 7 bases from J, the junction kept 7 bases outside the gene matches. Germline CDR1 and CDR2: MNHEY and SMNVEV (reference sequence). The CDR3 has 13 residues.

The CDR3 loop reads CASSRGTQKDTEAFF. CDR3 bases: TGTGCCAGCAGCCGCGGGACGCAGAAAGACACTGAAGCTTTCTTT. The rearrangement uses TRBV9 and TRBJ1-1, with D possibly being TRBD1 (5 bases). Looked up from germline, CDR1 is SGDLS and CDR2 is YYNGEE. Trimming pared 4 bases from V and 3 bases from J, leaving 16 bases between. CDR3 length equals 15 residues. Based on the CDR3 plus reference TRBV9 and TRBJ1-1, the full variable domain is DSGVTQTPKHLITATGQRVTLRCSPRSGDLSVYWYQQSLDQGLQFLIQYYNGEERAKGNILERFSAQQFPDLHSELNLSSLELGDSALYFCASSRGTQKDTEAFFGQGTRLTVV.

J is TRBJ2-3 and V is TRBV19, with 10 nucleotides matching TRBD1. Unmatched junction bases numbered 7, after V lost 6 bases and J lost 4 bases. This CDR3 contains 15 residues. Looked up from germline, CDR1 is LNHDA and CDR2 is SQIVND (reference sequence). In DNA, the CDR3 is TGTGCCAGTAGCCCTCGGGACAGGGGTGCAGATACGCAGTATTTT. It codes for CASSPRDRGADTQYF.

The CDR3 coding sequence is TGTGCCAGCAGTTGGAGTAATGAAAAACTGTTTTTT. Protein: CASSWSNEKLFF. The chain carries TRBV2 and TRBJ1-4; D gene unclear. The CDR3 loop spans 12 amino acids. From germline, CDR1 is SNHLY and CDR2 FYNNEI. Trimming took 5 bases from V and 4 from J, leaving 5 bases between them.

Only a few counts were recorded for this clone. The chain employs TRBV10-3 and TRBJ1-2; 7 bases are a match to TRBD1. The J segment lost 8 bases and the V segment lost 0 bases, leaving 3 bases of the junction unmatched. This CDR3 contains 13 residues. CDR1 and CDR2 (germline): ENHRY, SYGVKD. CDR3 sequence reads: CAISESTGMGYTF. CDR3 in DNA: TGTGCCATCAGTGAGTCGACAGGGATGGGCTACACCTTC.

The V and J genes are TRBV9 and TRBJ2-6; TRBD2 aligns across 13 bases. CDR3 length: 19 residues. The ends lost 4 bases at V and 0 bases at J; junction bases unmatched: 7. Per germline, CDR1 SGDLS and CDR2 YYNGEE. CDR3 DNA sequence: TGTGCCAGCAGCCTACGGACTAGCGGGGGCCTCTCTGGGGCCAACGTCCTGACTTTC. As protein: CASSLRTSGGLSGANVLTF.

The CDR3 sequence: CASSDGQAVYGYTF. Written as DNA, the CDR3 is TGTGCCAGCAGTGACGGGCAGGCTGTCTATGGCTACACCTTC. The chain uses TRBV6-4 and TRBJ1-2; D call uncertain. V was clipped by 2 bases and J by 4 bases, with 11 bases between them. The CDR3 is 14 residues long. From germline, CDR1 is MRHNA and CDR2 SNTAGT.

The chain uses TRBV19 and TRBJ1-6; D may be TRBD1 (6 bases). V lost 9 bases and J lost 2, with 11 bases in between. The germline V gene has CDR1 LNHDA and CDR2 SQIVND (reference sequence). The CDR3 has 14 amino acids. The CDR3 DNA is TGTGCCAGCAACACAGGGACCTATAATTCACCCCTCCACTTT. It translates to CASNTGTYNSPLHF.

The rearrangement links TRBV6-5 to TRBJ1-2; 8 bases align to TRBD1. Germline assignment: CDR1 MNHEY and CDR2 SVGAGI. The CDR3 has 15 amino acids. Trimming took 0 bases from V and 5 from J; bases not matched to a gene: 5. CDR3 protein: CASSYSGQGPYGYTF. The CDR3 region has the DNA TGTGCCAGCAGTTACTCCGGACAGGGCCCTTATGGCTACACCTTC.

The chain has TRBV5-4 and TRBJ2-7; D may be TRBD1 (5 bases). The V and J ends lost 4 bases and 5 bases respectively, with 16 bases between them. Germline loops: CDR1 SGHNT, CDR2 YYREEE (reference sequence). The CDR3 has 14 amino acids. The CDR3 DNA is TGTGCCAGCAGCCACGGGCACCCCAGGGACGAGCAGTACTTC. Its protein product is CASSHGHPRDEQYF.

The rearrangement uses TRBV7-2 and TRBJ2-7; D unresolved. The CDR3 is 15 amino acids. CDR1 is SGHTA, CDR2 FQGNSA, per germline. Trimming cost V 2 bases and J 1 base, with 12 bases left between them. CDR3 DNA sequence: TGTGCCAGCAGCTTATCCCCCGTCGATTCCTACGAGCAGTACTTC. Protein: CASSLSPVDSYEQYF.

The chain employs TRBV29-1 and TRBJ1-2; a weak D match, TRBD1 (6 bases). The CDR3 totals 15 residues. Deletions cut 4 bases from V and 4 bases from J, with 19 bases between. CDR1 SQVTM and CDR2 ANQGSEA come from the germline V gene. The CDR3 region is CSVVRAGTRGYGYTF. CDR3 nucleotides: TGCAGCGTTGTGCGGGCCGGGACAAGGGGCTATGGCTACACCTTC.

This clone was seen a few times. The J gene is TRBJ1-1, the V gene TRBV20-1; 9 bases fit TRBD1. CDR3 length: 11 amino acids. Per germline, CDR1 DFQATT and CDR2 SNEGSKA (reference sequence). This CDR3 is CSAGQGGEAFF. CDR3 DNA: TGCAGCGCGGGACAGGGCGGCGAAGCTTTCTTT.

The chain links TRBV7-9 to TRBJ2-4; D is perhaps TRBD1 (6 bases). From germline, CDR1 is SEHNR and CDR2 FQNEAQ (reference sequence). This CDR3 is 15 amino acids long. The V end was cut by 1 base, the J end by 8 bases, with 15 bases between. The CDR3 protein is CASSLGQGWLDIQYF. Here the CDR3 DNA reads TGTGCCAGCAGCTTAGGCCAGGGGTGGTTGGACATTCAGTACTTC.

This chain connects TRBV19 to TRBJ1-2, with D perhaps TRBD1 (5 bases). The CDR3 runs 13 residues. V was shortened by 4 bases and J by 2 bases, with 8 bases between the two germline ends. In germline, CDR1 is LNHDA, CDR2 SQIVND (reference sequence). The CDR3 nucleotides read TGTGCCAGTAGTAGGGCAGGGAACTATGGCTACACCTTC. This encodes CASSRAGNYGYTF.

The J gene is TRBJ1-1, the V gene TRBV7-8, with no clear D. The germline gives CDR1 SGHVS, CDR2 FQNEAQ. CDR3 length: 12 residues. Between the trimmed V and J ends, which lost 5 bases and 7 bases, there was a span of 11 bases. The CDR3 DNA reads as TGTGCCAGCAGCCTAAGCAAGCTTGAAGCTTTCTTT. This gives the protein CASSLSKLEAFF.

This rearrangement joins TRBV7-6 to TRBJ1-1; 7 positions match TRBD1. This CDR3 is 15 amino acids long. The V segment lost 5 bases and the J segment 4 bases; nucleotides outside the gene matches: 10. Germline CDR1 is SGHVS and CDR2 is FNYEAQ. The CDR3 loop is CASSPGGGISTEAFF. DNA of the CDR3: TGTGCCAGCAGCCCAGGGGGTGGGATTAGCACTGAAGCTTTCTTT. Drawing the rest from reference TRBV7-6 and TRBJ1-1, the complete variable domain is GAGVSQSPRYKVTKRGQDVALRCDPISGHVSLYWYRQALGQGPEFLTYFNYEAQQDKSGLPNDRFSAERPEGSISTLTIQRTEQRDSAMYRCASSPGGGISTEAFFGQGTRLTVV.

This clone has only one observation. The chain carries TRBV2 and TRBJ2-3, with D possibly matching TRBD1 (5 bases). CDR3 length: 12 residues. Per germline, CDR1 SNHLY and CDR2 FYNNEI. With 6 bases removed from V and 6 bases from J, the gap between germline ends came to 10 bases. CDR3 sequence: CASRGVGDTQYF. CDR3 nucleotides: TGTGCCAGCAGAGGGGTGGGCGATACGCAGTATTTT. The full variable domain, completed using reference TRBV2 and TRBJ2-3, is EPEVTQTPSHQVTQMGQEVILRCVPISNHLYFYWYRQILGQKVEFLVSFYNNEISEKSEIFDDQFSVERPDGSNFTLKIRSTKLEDSAMYFCASRGVGDTQYFGPGTRLTVL.

This clone showed up just once. The chain employs TRBV7-6 and TRBJ1-1; 8 nucleotides agree with TRBD1. With 2 bases clipped from V and 1 base from J, the junction kept 9 bases outside the gene matches. The CDR3 is 17 amino acids. Germline CDR1 reads SGHVS; CDR2 reads FNYEAQ. CDR3: CASSLFVQGAGNTEAFF. As DNA, the CDR3 is TGTGCCAGCAGCTTATTCGTCCAGGGGGCGGGGAACACTGAAGCTTTCTTT.

This chain uses TRBV10-3 with TRBJ2-7; TRBD1 matches 9 bases. V gave up 0 bases and J gave up 2 bases; unmatched junction bases: 8. This CDR3 contains 17 residues. CDR1 ENHRY and CDR2 SYGVKD come from the germline V gene. The CDR3 here is CAISESDGRDRAYEQYF. Written as DNA, the CDR3 is TGTGCCATCAGTGAGTCGGATGGGCGGGACAGGGCCTACGAGCAGTACTTC.

The CDR3 here is CASSSRGSSYGYTF. DNA of the CDR3: TGTGCCAGCAGTAGCAGGGGCTCTAGCTATGGCTACACCTTC. The V gene is TRBV2, the J gene TRBJ1-2, with D possibly being TRBD1 (6 bases). Trimming took off 5 bases at V and 4 bases at J, with 14 bases between the two ends. Germline V CDR1 and CDR2: SNHLY, FYNNEI. The CDR3 consists of 14 residues.